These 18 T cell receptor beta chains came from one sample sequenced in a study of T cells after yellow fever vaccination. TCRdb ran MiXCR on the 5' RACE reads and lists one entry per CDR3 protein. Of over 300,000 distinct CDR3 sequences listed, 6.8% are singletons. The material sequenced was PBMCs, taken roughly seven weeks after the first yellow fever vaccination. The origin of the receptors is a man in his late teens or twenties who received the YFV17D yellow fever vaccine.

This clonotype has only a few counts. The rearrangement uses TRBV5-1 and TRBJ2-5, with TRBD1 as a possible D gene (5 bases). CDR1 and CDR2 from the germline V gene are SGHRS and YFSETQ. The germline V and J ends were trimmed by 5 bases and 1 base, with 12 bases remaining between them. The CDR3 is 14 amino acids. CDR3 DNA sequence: TGCGCCAGCAGAGATGGCAGGGTCCAAGAGACCCAGTACTTC. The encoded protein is CASRDGRVQETQYF.

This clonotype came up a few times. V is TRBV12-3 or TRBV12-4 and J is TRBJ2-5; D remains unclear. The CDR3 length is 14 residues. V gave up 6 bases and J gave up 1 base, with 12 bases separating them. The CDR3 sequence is CASSPPNTQETQYF. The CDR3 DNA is TGTGCCAGCAGCCCACCCAATACCCAAGAGACCCAGTACTTC.

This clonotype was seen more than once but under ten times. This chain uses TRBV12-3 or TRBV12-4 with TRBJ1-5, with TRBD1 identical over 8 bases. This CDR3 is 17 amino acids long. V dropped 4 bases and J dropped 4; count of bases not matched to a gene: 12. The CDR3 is CASSSRPDRAPNQPQHF. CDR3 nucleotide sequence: TGTGCCAGCAGTTCACGACCGGACAGGGCCCCAAATCAGCCCCAGCATTTT.

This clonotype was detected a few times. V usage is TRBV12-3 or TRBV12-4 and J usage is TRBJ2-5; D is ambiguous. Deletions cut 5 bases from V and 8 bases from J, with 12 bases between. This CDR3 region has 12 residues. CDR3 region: CASSRAQFTQYF. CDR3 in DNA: TGTGCCAGCAGTCGGGCTCAGTTCACCCAGTACTTC.

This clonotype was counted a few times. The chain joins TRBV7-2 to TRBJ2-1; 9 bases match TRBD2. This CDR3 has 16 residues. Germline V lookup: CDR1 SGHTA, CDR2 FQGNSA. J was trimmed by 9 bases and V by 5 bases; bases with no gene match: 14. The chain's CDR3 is CASSPPRSGGKGEQFF. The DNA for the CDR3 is TGTGCCAGCAGCCCCCCCCGTAGCGGGGGTAAGGGTGAGCAGTTCTTC.

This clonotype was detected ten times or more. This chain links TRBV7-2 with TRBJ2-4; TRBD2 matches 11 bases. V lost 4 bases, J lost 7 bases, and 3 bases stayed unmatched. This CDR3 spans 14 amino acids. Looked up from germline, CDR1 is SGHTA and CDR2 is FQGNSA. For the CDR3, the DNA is TGTGCCAGCAGCTCCCTAGCGGGGGGCAACATTCAGTACTTC. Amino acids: CASSSLAGGNIQYF.

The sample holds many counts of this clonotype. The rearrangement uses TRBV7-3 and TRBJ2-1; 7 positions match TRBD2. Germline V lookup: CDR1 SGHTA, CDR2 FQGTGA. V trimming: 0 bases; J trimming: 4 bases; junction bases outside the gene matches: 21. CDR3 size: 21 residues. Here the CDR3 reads CASSLTLGGGYRGSTYNEQFF. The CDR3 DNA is TGTGCCAGCAGCTTAACCCTTGGGGGGGGTTACCGCGGGAGTACGTACAATGAGCAGTTCTTC.

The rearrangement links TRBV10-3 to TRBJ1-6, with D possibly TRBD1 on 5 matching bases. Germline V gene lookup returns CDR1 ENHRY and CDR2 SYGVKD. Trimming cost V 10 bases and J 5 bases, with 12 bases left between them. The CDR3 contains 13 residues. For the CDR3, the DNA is TGTGCCAACCGGGACGGAGATAATTCACCCCTCCACTTT. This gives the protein CANRDGDNSPLHF.

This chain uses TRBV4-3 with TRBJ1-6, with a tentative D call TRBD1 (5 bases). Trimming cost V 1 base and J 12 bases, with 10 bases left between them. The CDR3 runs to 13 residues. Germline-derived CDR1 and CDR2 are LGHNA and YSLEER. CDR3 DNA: TGCGCCAGCAGCCAAGGTCGGAGGGGACCCCTCCACTTT. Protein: CASSQGRRGPLHF.

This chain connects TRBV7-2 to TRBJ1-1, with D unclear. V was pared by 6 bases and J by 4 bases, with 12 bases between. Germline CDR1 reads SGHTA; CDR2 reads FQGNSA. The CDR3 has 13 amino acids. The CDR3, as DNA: TGTGCCAGCAGGGTGGACGAGGGCACTGAAGCTTTCTTT. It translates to CASRVDEGTEAFF.

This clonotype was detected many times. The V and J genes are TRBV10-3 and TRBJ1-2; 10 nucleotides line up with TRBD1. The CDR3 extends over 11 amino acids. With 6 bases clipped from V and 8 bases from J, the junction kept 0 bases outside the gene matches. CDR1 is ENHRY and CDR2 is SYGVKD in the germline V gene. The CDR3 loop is CAIRDRGGYTF. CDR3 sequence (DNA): TGTGCCATCAGGGACAGGGGGGGCTACACCTTC.

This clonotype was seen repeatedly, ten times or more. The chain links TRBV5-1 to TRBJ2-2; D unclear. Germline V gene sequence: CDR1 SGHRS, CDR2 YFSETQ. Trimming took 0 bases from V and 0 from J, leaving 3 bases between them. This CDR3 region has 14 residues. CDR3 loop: CASSLDPNTGELFF. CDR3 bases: TGCGCCAGCAGCTTGGACCCGAACACCGGGGAGCTGTTTTTT.

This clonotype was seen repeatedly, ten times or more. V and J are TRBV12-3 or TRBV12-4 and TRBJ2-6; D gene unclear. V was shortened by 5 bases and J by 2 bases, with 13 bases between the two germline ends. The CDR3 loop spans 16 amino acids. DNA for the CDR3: TGTGCCAGCAGTAACCCCACGGAAACTGGGGCCAACGTCCTGACTTTC. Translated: CASSNPTETGANVLTF.

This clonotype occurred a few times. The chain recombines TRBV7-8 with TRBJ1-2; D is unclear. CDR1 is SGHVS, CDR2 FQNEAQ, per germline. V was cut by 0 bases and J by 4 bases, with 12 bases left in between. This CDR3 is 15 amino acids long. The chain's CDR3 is CASSLASSSSYGYTF. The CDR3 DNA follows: TGTGCCAGCAGCTTAGCAAGTTCTTCCAGCTATGGCTACACCTTC.

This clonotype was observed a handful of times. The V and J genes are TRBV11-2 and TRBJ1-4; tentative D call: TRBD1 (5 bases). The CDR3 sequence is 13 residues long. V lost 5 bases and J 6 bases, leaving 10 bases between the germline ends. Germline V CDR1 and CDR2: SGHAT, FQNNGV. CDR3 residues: CASSGRGDEKLFF. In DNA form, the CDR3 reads TGTGCCAGCAGCGGAAGGGGAGATGAAAAACTGTTTTTT.

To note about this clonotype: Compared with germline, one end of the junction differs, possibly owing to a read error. DNA for the CDR3: TGTGCTAGCAGCTTAGCGGACCCGGGACGGTGGTATCAACTACCGGGAGATACGCAGTATTTT. Its translation is CASSLADPGRWYQLPGDTQYF. The chain is built from TRBV7-6 and TRBJ2-3; tentatively, D is TRBD2 (6 bases). Germline loops: CDR1 SGHVS, CDR2 FNYEAQ. This CDR3 is built from 21 residues.

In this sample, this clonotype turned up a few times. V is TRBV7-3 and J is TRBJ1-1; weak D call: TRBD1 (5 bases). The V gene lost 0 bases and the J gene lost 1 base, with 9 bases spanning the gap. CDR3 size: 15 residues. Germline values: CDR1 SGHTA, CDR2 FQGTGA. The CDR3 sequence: CASSLTGTGNTEAFF. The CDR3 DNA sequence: TGTGCCAGCAGCTTAACCGGGACGGGGAACACTGAAGCTTTCTTT.

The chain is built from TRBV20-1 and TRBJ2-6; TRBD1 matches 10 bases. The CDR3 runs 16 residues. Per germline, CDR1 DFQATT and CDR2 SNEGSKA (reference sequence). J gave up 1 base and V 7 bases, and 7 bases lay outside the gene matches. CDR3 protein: CSVLTGGVSGANVLTF. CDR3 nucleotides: TGCAGTGTTCTGACAGGGGGCGTTTCTGGGGCCAACGTCCTGACTTTC.